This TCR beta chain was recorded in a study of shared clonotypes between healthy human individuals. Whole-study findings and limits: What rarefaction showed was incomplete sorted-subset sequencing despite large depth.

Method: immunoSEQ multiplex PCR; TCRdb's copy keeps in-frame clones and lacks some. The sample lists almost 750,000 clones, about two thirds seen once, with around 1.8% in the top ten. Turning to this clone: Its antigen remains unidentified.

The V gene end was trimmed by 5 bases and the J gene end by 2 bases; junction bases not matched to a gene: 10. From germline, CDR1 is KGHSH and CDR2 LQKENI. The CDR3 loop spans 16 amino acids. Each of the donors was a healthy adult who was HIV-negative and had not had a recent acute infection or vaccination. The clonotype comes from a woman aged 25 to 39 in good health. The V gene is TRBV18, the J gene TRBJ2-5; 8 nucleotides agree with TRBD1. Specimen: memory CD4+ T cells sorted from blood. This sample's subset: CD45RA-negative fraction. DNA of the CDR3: TGTGCCAGCTCATCCAACTGGGGACAGGTTCAAGAGACCCAGTACTTC. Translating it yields CASSSNWGQVQETQYF.